The clone carrying this T cell receptor beta chain appeared once. Under the authors' procedure: The authors estimated nucleated cell counts from reference gene primer amplification. Sequenced by immunoSEQ multiplex PCR; TCRdb stores in-frame clones only, minus some. The DNA was the basis for D and trimming; V, J and clone size are from that table. The table lists about 140,000 clones, 80% to 90% of them singletons. The CDR3 runs to 13 residues. Trimming shortened V by 5 bases and J by 8 bases, and 12 bases separated the two germline ends. The germline V gene encodes CDR1 PRHDT and CDR2 FYEKMQ (reference sequence). The data were taken from a study of blood T cell repertoires in COVID-19. Study-level background: Whether acute or convalescent, the COVID-19 samples came from the United States, Italy and Spain. T cells, B-cell-depleted T cells, or PBMCs provided the cDNA or gDNA that served as material.

The sample comprised peripheral blood. The chain joins TRBV13 to TRBJ1-4; no firm D call. This clonotype was sampled from a middle-aged woman with acute or convalescent COVID-19. This chain's CDR3 is CASSRSFNEKLFF. CDR3 nucleotide sequence: TGTGCCAGCAGCCGAAGCTTTAACGAAAAACTGTTTTTT.